The 5 T cell receptor beta chains given below trace back to one sample, sequenced in a study of cytomegalovirus exposure and HLA in healthy donors. The protocol was immunoSEQ multiplex PCR, while the TCRdb copy is restricted to in-frame clones and leaves out a portion. The repertoire consists of hundreds of thousands of clones, with 80% to 85% occurring once and the leading ten covering more than 12%. Sequencing was performed on PBMCs. Source of these receptors: a woman aged 25-40 years in good health and CMV-seropositive.

The chain recombines TRBV11-2 with TRBJ2-7, with D perhaps given as TRBD1 or TRBD2 (5 bases each). This CDR3 spans 14 amino acids. The germline V gene has CDR1 SGHAT and CDR2 FQNNGV. Trimming removed 3 bases from V and 0 bases from J, with 9 bases in between. CDR3 protein: CASSFPGPSYEQYF. For the CDR3, the DNA is TGTGCCAGCAGCTTCCCGGGGCCCTCCTACGAGCAGTACTTC.

The chain has TRBV30 and TRBJ2-1, with a tentative D call TRBD2 (6 bases). Per the germline V gene, CDR1 is GTSNPN and CDR2 is SVGIG (reference sequence). This CDR3 region has 14 residues. Trimming took off 4 bases at V and 8 bases at J, with 18 bases between the two ends. As DNA, the CDR3 is TGTGCCTGGACCATGGCGGGGCCAATCGATGAGCAGTTCTTC. Translation: CAWTMAGPIDEQFF.

V and J are TRBV7-9 and TRBJ2-6, with 10 bases that match TRBD1. The CDR3 is 19 residues long. J lost 4 bases, V lost 4 bases, and 13 bases had no gene match. Germline V gene sequence: CDR1 SEHNR, CDR2 FQNEAQ (reference sequence). The CDR3 sequence is CASSSTGGDRKYGANVLTF. The CDR3 region has the DNA TGTGCCAGCAGCTCGACAGGGGGCGATCGTAAATACGGGGCCAACGTCCTGACTTTC.

The chain combines TRBV21-1 with TRBJ1-1. TRBV21-1 is marked as a pseudogene. The CDR3 loop spans 15 amino acids. The CDR3: CASSKKYRGDTEAFF. In DNA, the CDR3 is TGTGCCAGCAGCAAGAAGTATAGGGGGGACACTGAAGCTTTCTTT.

The CDR3 region has the DNA TGTGCCAGCAGCTGGGGACAGGGGGATGGCTACACCTTC. Protein: CASSWGQGDGYTF. The J gene is TRBJ1-2, the V gene TRBV13, with TRBD1 identical over 11 bases. The CDR3 is 13 residues long. V shed 4 bases, J shed 6 bases, and the junction held 1 base outside the gene matches. Germline values: CDR1 PRHDT, CDR2 FYEKMQ (reference sequence).